This T cell receptor beta chain was recovered during a study of human CD8 memory T cell subsets. This clonotype is classed as medium-sized by frequency. Germline V gene lookup returns CDR1 SEHNR and CDR2 FQNEAQ (reference sequence). CDR3 size: 14 residues. By UMI-labeled 5' RACE, the TCR beta libraries were made. TCRdb reprocessed the 5' RACE reads and reports one entry per CDR3 protein, with no DNA. Recorded for this sample: about 18,000 distinct CDR3 sequences. The source is a human donor in good health. The chain combines TRBV7-9 with TRBJ1-2; the TRBD1 assignment by TCRdb is unverifiable without DNA. Specimen: CD8+ T cells from PBMCs. The CDR3 spells CASSLSRSYNGYTF.